A selection of T cell receptor beta chains follows, all from one sample in a study of control samples from healthy donors and cancer patients. TCRdb's copy holds only in-frame clones and misses some; the assay was immunoSEQ multiplex PCR. Among 45,000 to 60,000 clones listed, about nine tenths were seen once. Sample: PBMCs. These receptors were taken from a man aged 55 to 70 with head and neck cancer. Both conserved end residues are part of each CDR3.

V gene | CDR3 protein
TRBV10-3 | CAISEPWTGDYGYTF
TRBV19 | CASSRGTGSDYGYTF
TRBV28 | CASSQGGTSYEQYF
TRBV18 | CASSYTGGSGANVLTF
TRBV15 | CATSRDLTLNYGYTF
TRBV15 | CATRAGVLAGELFF
TRBV9 | CASSVDGGNNSPLHF
TRBV30 | CAWATGARNTIYF
TRBV7-9 | CASSHKEEDQPQHF
TRBV7-8 | CASSLAWERETQYF
TRBV25-1 | CASSGPDEEQFF
TRBV2 | CASSEGGAKETQYF
TRBV4-1 | CASSQESPRGGGIYEQYF
TRBV6-2/TRBV6-3 | CASSYSPESAGELFF
TRBV5-1 | CASRRTGGETQYF
TRBV28 | CASSAGQGGNSPLHF
TRBV7-8 | CASSRGRNTEAFF
TRBV7-3 | CASSPDQPQHF
TRBV5-1 | CASSLANPAWGTDTQYF
TRBV29-1 | CSVGVGGAGYTF
TRBV5-1 | CASSFRQGEAYEQYF
TRBV12-3/TRBV12-4 | CASSLIEVDTQYF
TRBV5-1 | CASSIMPGAAGPQHF
TRBV7-9 | CASSLGGTGTYEQYF
TRBV30 | CAWSRPGQGIISGELFF
TRBV30 | CAWVTSGRYSYNEQFF
TRBV12-5 | CASGLDRGSGANVLTF
TRBV5-1 | CASSLGGGYTGELFF
TRBV18 | CASSPPAGGDEQYF
TRBV6-4 | CASSEAPGGVEQYF
TRBV7-9 | CASSYPGGQDEQYF
TRBV6-5 | CASSYGGGPYIQYF
TRBV5-5 | CASTPHATTNEKLFF
TRBV5-1 | CASSLYQGLVAEAFF
TRBV5-1 | CASSPGTTYPNTGELFF
TRBV6-5 | CASSWGRGAGKLFF
TRBV5-1 | CASSGQGLNEQFF
TRBV2 | CASKGGIVNNSPLHF
TRBV29-1 | CSVEDISPVGLVAFF
TRBV5-1 | CASSLPTKDEQYF